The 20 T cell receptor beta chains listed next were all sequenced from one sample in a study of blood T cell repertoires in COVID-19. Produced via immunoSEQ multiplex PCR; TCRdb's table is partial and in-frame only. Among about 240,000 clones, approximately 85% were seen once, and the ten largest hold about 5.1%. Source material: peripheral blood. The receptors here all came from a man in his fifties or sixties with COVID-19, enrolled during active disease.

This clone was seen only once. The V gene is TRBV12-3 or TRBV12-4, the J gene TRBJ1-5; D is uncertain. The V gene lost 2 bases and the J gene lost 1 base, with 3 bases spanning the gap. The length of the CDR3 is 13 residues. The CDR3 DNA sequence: TGTGCCAGCAGTTTACAGAGCAATCAGCCCCAGCATTTT. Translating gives CASSLQSNQPQHF.

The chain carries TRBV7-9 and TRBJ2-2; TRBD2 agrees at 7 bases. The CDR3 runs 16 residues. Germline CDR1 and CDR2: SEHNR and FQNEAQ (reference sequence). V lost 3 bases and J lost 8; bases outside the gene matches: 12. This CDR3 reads CASSFSSGRDSGELFF. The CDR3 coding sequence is TGTGCCAGCAGCTTCTCTAGCGGTCGGGACTCAGGGGAGCTGTTTTTT.

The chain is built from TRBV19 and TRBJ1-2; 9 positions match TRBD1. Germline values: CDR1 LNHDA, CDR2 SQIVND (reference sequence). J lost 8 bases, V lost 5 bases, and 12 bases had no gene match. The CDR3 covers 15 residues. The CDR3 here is CASSPGQGLVMGYTF. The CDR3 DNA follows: TGTGCCAGTAGTCCCGGACAGGGGCTTGTTATGGGCTACACCTTC.

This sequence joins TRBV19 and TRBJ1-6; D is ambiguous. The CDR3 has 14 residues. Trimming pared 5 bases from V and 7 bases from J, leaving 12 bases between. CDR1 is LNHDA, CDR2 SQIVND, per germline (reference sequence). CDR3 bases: TGTGCCAGTAGTGATACAGCGGCGAATTCACCCCTCCACTTT. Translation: CASSDTAANSPLHF.

CDR3 nucleotides: TGTGCCACCAGTGCCGCCCCGGGCTCTGGGGCCAACGTCCTGACTTTC. Translating it yields CATSAAPGSGANVLTF. The J gene is TRBJ2-6, the V gene TRBV24-1; the D is unclear. The germline CDR1 and CDR2 sequences are KGHDR and SFDVKD. Trimming removed 5 bases from V and 0 bases from J, with 10 bases in between. The CDR3 contains 16 residues.

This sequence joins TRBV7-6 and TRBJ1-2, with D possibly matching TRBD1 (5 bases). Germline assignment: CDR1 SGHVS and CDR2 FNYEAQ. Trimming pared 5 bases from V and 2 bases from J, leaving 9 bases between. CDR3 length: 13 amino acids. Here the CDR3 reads CASSGGLNYGYTF. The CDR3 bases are TGTGCCAGCAGCGGGGGACTAAACTATGGCTACACCTTC.

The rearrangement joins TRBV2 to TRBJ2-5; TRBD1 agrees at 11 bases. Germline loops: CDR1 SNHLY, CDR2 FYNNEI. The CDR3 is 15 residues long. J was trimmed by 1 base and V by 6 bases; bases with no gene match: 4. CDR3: CASRMDRGPQETQYF. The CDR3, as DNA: TGTGCCAGCAGGATGGACAGGGGGCCCCAAGAGACCCAGTACTTC. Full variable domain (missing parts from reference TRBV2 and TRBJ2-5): EPEVTQTPSHQVTQMGQEVILRCVPISNHLYFYWYRQILGQKVEFLVSFYNNEISEKSEIFDDQFSVERPDGSNFTLKIRSTKLEDSAMYFCASRMDRGPQETQYFGPGTRLLVL.

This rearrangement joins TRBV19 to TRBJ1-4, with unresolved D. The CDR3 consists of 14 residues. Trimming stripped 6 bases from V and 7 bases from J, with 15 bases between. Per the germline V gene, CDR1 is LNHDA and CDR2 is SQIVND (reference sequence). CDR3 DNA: TGTGCCAGTAGCCCCCTGGTTGGCGGTGAAAAACTGTTTTTT. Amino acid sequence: CASSPLVGGEKLFF.

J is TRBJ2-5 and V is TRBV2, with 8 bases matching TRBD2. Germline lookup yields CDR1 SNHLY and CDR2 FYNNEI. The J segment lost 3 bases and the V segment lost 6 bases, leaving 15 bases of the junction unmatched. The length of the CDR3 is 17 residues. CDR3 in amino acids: CASSRLAQGYPEETQYF. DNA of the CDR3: TGTGCCAGCAGCCGACTAGCGCAAGGCTATCCCGAAGAGACCCAGTACTTC.

This CDR3 reads CASSVGPGTGPYEQYF. Written as DNA, the CDR3 is TGTGCCAGCAGCGTGGGACCTGGGACAGGGCCCTACGAGCAGTACTTC. The chain has TRBV9 and TRBJ2-7; 9 nucleotides line up with TRBD1. V was clipped by 2 bases and J by 2 bases; unmatched bases: 8. Germline V gene lookup returns CDR1 SGDLS and CDR2 YYNGEE. The CDR3 length is 16 residues.

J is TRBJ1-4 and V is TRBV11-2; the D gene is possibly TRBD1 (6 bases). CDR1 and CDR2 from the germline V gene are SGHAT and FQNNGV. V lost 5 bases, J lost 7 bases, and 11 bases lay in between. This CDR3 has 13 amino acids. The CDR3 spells CASSTGTSEKLFF. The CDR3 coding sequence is TGTGCCAGCAGCACAGGGACGTCTGAAAAACTGTTTTTT.

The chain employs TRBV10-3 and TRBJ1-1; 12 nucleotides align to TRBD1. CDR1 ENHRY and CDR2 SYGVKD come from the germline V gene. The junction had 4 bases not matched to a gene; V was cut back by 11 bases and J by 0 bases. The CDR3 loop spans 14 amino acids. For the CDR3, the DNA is TGTGCCGCCGGGACAGGGGGCATGAACACTGAAGCTTTCTTT. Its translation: CAAGTGGMNTEAFF.

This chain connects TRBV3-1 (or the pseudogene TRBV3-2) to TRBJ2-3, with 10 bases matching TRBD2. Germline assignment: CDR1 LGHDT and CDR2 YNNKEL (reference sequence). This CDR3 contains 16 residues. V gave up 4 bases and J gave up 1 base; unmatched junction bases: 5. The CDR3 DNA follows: TGTGCCAGCAGCCGCTCCGGGACTAGCGGCACAGATACGCAGTATTTT. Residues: CASSRSGTSGTDTQYF.

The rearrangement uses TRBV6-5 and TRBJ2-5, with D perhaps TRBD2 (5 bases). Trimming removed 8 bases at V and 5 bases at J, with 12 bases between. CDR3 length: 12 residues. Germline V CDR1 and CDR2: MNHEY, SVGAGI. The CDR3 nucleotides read TGTGCCAGCCGCAGTAGCGTGGAGACCCAGTACTTC. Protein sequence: CASRSSVETQYF.

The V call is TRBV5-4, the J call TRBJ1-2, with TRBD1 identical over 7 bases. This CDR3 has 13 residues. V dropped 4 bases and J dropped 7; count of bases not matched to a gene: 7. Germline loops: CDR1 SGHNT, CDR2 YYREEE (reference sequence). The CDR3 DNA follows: TGTGCCAGCAGCGTACAGGGGAGCAGTGGCTACACCTTC. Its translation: CASSVQGSSGYTF.

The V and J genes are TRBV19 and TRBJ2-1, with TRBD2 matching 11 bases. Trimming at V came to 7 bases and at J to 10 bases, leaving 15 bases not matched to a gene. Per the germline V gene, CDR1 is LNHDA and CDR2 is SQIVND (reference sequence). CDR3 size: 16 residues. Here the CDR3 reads CASTPSWLAGGREQFF. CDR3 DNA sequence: TGTGCCAGTACCCCAAGTTGGCTAGCGGGGGGACGCGAGCAGTTCTTC. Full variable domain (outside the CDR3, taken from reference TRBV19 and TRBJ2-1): DGGITQSPKYLFRKEGQNVTLSCEQNLNHDAMYWYRQDPGQGLRLIYYSQIVNDFQKGDIAEGYSVSREKKESFPLTVTSAQKNPTAFYLCASTPSWLAGGREQFFGPGTRLTVL.

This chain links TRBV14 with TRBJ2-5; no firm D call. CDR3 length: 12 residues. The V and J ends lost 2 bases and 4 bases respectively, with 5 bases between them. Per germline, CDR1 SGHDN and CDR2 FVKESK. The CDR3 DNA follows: TGTGCCAGCAGCCAATACGGAGAGACCCAGTACTTC. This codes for CASSQYGETQYF.

The CDR3 DNA sequence: TGTGCCAGCAACCGAGACAGGGGCTACGAGCAGTACTTC. Translated, it gives CASNRDRGYEQYF. The V gene is TRBV2, the J gene TRBJ2-7, with 8 bases identical to TRBD1. Trimming at V came to 7 bases and at J to 3 bases, leaving 5 bases not matched to a gene. The CDR3 covers 13 residues. Germline V gene lookup returns CDR1 SNHLY and CDR2 FYNNEI.

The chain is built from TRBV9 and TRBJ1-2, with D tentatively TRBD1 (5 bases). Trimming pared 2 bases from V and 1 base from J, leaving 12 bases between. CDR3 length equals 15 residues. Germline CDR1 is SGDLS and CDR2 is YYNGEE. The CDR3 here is CASSVLDTGNYGYTF. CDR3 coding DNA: TGTGCCAGCAGCGTCCTGGACACGGGTAACTATGGCTACACCTTC.

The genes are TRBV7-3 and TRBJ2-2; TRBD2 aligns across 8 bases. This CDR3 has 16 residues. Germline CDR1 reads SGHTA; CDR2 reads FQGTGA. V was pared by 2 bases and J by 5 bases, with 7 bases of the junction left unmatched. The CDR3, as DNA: TGTGCCAGCAGCTTACTGACGCGGGGGGAGACCGGGGAGCTGTTTTTT. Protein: CASSLLTRGETGELFF.